These 11 T cell receptor beta chains share one sample of origin, sequenced in a study of T cell clusters in autoimmune cytopenias. TRB was amplified from about 260 ng of peripheral blood genomic DNA per sample. TRB rearrangements were amplified by touch-down multiplex PCR with mixed TRB-A/B primers. Each CDR3 protein gets one entry in TCRdb, which reprocessed the multiplex PCR reads and gives no DNA. The listing contains 7,000 or so distinct CDR3 sequences. The sample also formed part of further work on T cell repertoires in aging, cancer and after chemotherapy.

Sample: peripheral blood. All receptors derive from a human donor in good health.

The chain recombines TRBV19 with TRBJ1-6; TCRdb names TRBD1, which stays unverified in the absence of DNA. The CDR3 loop spans 15 amino acids. CDR1 LNHDA and CDR2 SQIVND come from the germline V gene (reference sequence). CDR3 protein: CASTPGDRGNSPLHF.

V is TRBV5-6 and J is TRBJ2-1; without DNA, the TCRdb call of TRBD1 cannot be checked. Germline V CDR1 and CDR2: SGHDT, YYEEEE. The CDR3 sequence is 15 residues long. This chain's CDR3 is CASSSTGDSYNEQFF.

V gene TRBV5-4 combines with J gene TRBJ2-7; TCRdb's assignment of TRBD1 cannot be checked, as there is no DNA. CDR1 and CDR2 (germline): SGHNT, YYREEE (reference sequence). The CDR3 is 15 residues long. The CDR3 protein is CASSHRDRSSYEQYF.

Measured by frequency, this clonotype is medium-sized. The V gene is TRBV19, the J gene TRBJ2-7. In germline, CDR1 is LNHDA, CDR2 SQIVND (reference sequence). The CDR3 is 13 residues long. The CDR3 loop reads CASSIGRSYEQYF.

This clonotype registers medium-sized by frequency. The chain carries TRBV5-5 and TRBJ2-1; without DNA, the TCRdb call of TRBD1 cannot be checked. Germline V CDR1 and CDR2: SGHKS, YYEKEE (reference sequence). There are 14 residues in the CDR3. This CDR3 reads CASSLDRGHNEQFF.

The chain is built from TRBV6-5 and TRBJ1-5. Germline CDR1 MNHEY, CDR2 SVGAGI. The CDR3 runs 13 residues. The CDR3 sequence: CASSYSSGQPQHF.

This clonotype ranks as medium-sized in terms of frequency. This chain uses TRBV19 with TRBJ1-2; TCRdb lists TRBD1, though no DNA is available to test this call. This CDR3 region has 15 residues. The germline gives CDR1 LNHDA, CDR2 SQIVND (reference sequence). CDR3 sequence: CASRTGTAENYGYTF.

The chain joins TRBV11-1 to TRBJ1-2. This CDR3 has 14 residues. CDR1 and CDR2 (germline): SGHAT, FQDESV (reference sequence). The CDR3 region is CASSLQSGLAGYTF.

This sequence joins TRBV6-2 or TRBV6-3 and TRBJ2-3; absent DNA, TCRdb's TRBD1 call cannot be checked. This CDR3 is 14 amino acids long. In germline, CDR1 is MNHEY, CDR2 SVGEGT. The CDR3 is CASQTGTSTDTQYF.

This chain connects TRBV15 to TRBJ2-7; the D call of TRBD1 rests on TCRdb alone, since no DNA is present to check it. This CDR3 is 14 amino acids long. Looked up from germline, CDR1 is LNHNV and CDR2 is YYDKDF (reference sequence). CDR3 residues: CATSRGTSSYEQYF.

According to its frequency, this clonotype is medium-sized. The CDR3 sequence: CATSRTPGQPTDTQYF. This chain connects TRBV15 to TRBJ2-3; TCRdb designates TRBD1, a call that cannot be tested without DNA. The germline CDR1 and CDR2 sequences are LNHNV and YYDKDF (reference sequence). CDR3 length: 16 amino acids.